A selection of T cell receptor beta chains follows, all from one sample in a study of blood T cell repertoires in COVID-19. Using immunoSEQ multiplex PCR, the repertoire was profiled, and TCRdb retains in-frame clones only, with some absent. The table has around 270,000 clones, approximately 80% seen once. Sequenced sample: peripheral blood. These receptors all come from a man between 60 and 70 years old with acute or convalescent COVID-19. CDR3s include the opening cysteine and the closing phenylalanine or tryptophan. The D gene is left open where the match is weak.

cdr3_aa d_call v_call
CASSQGSGGPYEQYF . TRBV4-2
CASSEGTSGNLETQYF TRBD2 TRBV5-1
CASTRTSSGNTIYF . TRBV6-5
CASTAPGQMNYGYTF . TRBV19
CASTDRGGTYNEQFF TRBD1 TRBV7-9
CASSRDFLNTGELFF . TRBV4-1
CASSRTGGRYEQYF TRBD1 TRBV28
CAISVGGSYGYTF . TRBV10-3
CASSPVGLSGELFF . TRBV6-5
CASSPTTDTEAFF . TRBV5-4
CATKTGPQGNINQPQHF TRBD1 TRBV15
CSVEGATDTQYF . TRBV29-1
CASSLSLGQGRGETQYF TRBD1 TRBV5-1
CASTEGDYQPQHF . TRBV19
CASSLGGTTGLAGGPEYF TRBD2 TRBV11-2
CASSERGITDTQYF . TRBV6-1
CASSLGRFSYGYTF . TRBV28
CASSLVSGLEVNGYTF . TRBV11-2
CASGLVPRAGRGYGYTF . TRBV12-5
CASSEVGRGAPQETQYF . TRBV6-1
CASSEAGGPSYEQYF . TRBV6-1
CASSPGRDRVANEQFF TRBD1 TRBV5-4
CASSRTVPNYGYTF . TRBV6-5
CASARTGWAGELFF TRBD1 TRBV7-3
CASSIGPYNEQFF . TRBV19
CASSQIPGPDYEQYF . TRBV5-1
CASSLGDSYYGYTF . TRBV11-2
CASSPTATNSPLHF . TRBV4-1
CASTRVTNTGELFF . TRBV19
CASSPQGGYEQYF TRBD1 TRBV13
CASSIGGIRTGTSYVATNEKLFF . TRBV19
CASSSRTLHSGETQYF . TRBV7-9
CAISLTGPYEQYF . TRBV10-3
CASSNSSGGIYEQYF . TRBV2
CASSTPQTRAGTGELFF . TRBV6-2/TRBV6-3
CASSQGLREKLFF . TRBV3-1/TRBV3-2
CASSQDLAGYNEQFF TRBD2 TRBV4-3
CASSIFSTGGKETQYF TRBD1 TRBV19
CASSWGDRYNEQFF . TRBV5-1
CASSPELAGDNEQFF TRBD2 TRBV5-1
CASSLTSGLQETQYF TRBD2 TRBV11-2
CAISLVWTSTDTQYF . TRBV10-3
CAISESGRGTEAFF . TRBV10-3
CASKRTRGLRQPQHF TRBD1 TRBV28
CALNLGLAGYNEQFF TRBD2 TRBV7-9
CASSLPRGTEAFF . TRBV5-1
CASSKHRDTVHEQYF . TRBV6-7
CASSPTAANYGYTF . TRBV27
CASSIVGISNQPQHF . TRBV19
CASIPGQGRYYGYTF TRBD1 TRBV2
CASSWTGAAYGYTF TRBD1 TRBV27
CASSPTGSNEKLFF . TRBV5-5
CASSTGTGGQNSNQPQHF TRBD1 TRBV19
CASSHRDGETQYF . TRBV5-4
CATAETTNEKLFF . TRBV19
CASSSGTGLNTDTQYF TRBD1 TRBV5-4
CAWSPPGTAGNTIYF TRBD1 TRBV30
CASSSGQGGTYNEQFF . TRBV7-3